The 3 T cell receptor delta chains given below trace back to one sample, sequenced in a study of γδ T cells in repeated Plasmodium falciparum infection. Vgamma9/Vdelta2+ and Vdelta2-negative gammadelta T cells were flow-sorted from PBMC for bulk sequencing. TCRdb reprocessed the multiplex PCR reads through CATT. The sample records tens of thousands of delta-chain clones, around 1.7% being singletons. Sequencing was carried out using gamma-delta T cells from blood. All receptors come from a pool of human donors (malaria-infected and uninfected, not separated).

This clone was counted many times. It is likely a read error: a sequence one base away is far more abundant. Distinct nucleotide sequences in the sample also encode this CDR3. This chain links TRDV1 with TRDJ1; a weak D match, TRDD3 (5 bases). Trimming took 6 bases from V and 5 from J, leaving 10 bases between them. This CDR3 spans 12 amino acids. Germline values: CDR1 TSWWSYY, CDR2 QGS. Written as DNA, the CDR3 is TGTGCTCTTGGATGGGGTCCTGATAAACTCATCTTT. It translates to CALGWGPDKLIF.

This clone was recorded many times. This sequence joins TRDV3 and TRDJ1; D possibly corresponds to TRDD2 (9 bases). Per the germline V gene, CDR1 is TVYSNPD and CDR2 is GDNSRS (reference sequence). V lost 3 bases and J 0 bases, leaving 32 bases between the germline ends. CDR3 size: 20 residues. The CDR3 bases are TGTGCCTTCACCGCCTTCCTACGTCGGTACTGGGGGGTTAACACCGATAAACTCATCTTT. Its translation is CAFTAFLRRYWGVNTDKLIF.

This clone showed up many times. This likely traces to a read error, being one base from a far larger clone. The same CDR3 also results from other DNA sequences found in this sample. CDR3: CALGELLFAYVVPQYTDKLIF. As DNA, the CDR3 is TGTGCTCTTGGGGAACTACTATTCGCTTACGTTGTTCCGCAGTACACCGATAAACTCATCTTT. The chain uses TRDV1 and TRDJ1, with D uncertain. This CDR3 is 21 amino acids long. Germline CDR1 reads TSWWSYY; CDR2 reads QGS. The V end was cut by 0 bases, the J end by 0 bases, with 26 bases between.